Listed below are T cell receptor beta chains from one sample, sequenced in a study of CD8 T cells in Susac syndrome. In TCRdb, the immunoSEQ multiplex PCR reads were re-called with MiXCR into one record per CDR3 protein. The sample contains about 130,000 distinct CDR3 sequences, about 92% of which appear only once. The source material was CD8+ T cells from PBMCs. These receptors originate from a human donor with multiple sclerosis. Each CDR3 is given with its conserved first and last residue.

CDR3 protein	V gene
CASSLSASGGSGELFF	TRBV27
CASSLAETSGGFWTQYF	TRBV7-2
CASSVGGDNTGELFF	TRBV9
CASSGLTSGSTDTQYF	TRBV9
CASSLGAGREQYF	TRBV11-2
CASSSDRRNEKLFF	TRBV10-2
CASSLRMGTGGYGYTF	TRBV28
CASRPHWTGVDYSNQPQHF	TRBV6-1
CASSIAGARADEQFF	TRBV19
CASSLILDSSYNEQFF	TRBV27
CSVDPEAFF	TRBV29-1
CASSFGRSTYEQYF	TRBV28
CASSLVASGGNEQFF	TRBV12-3/TRBV12-4
CASSPTFLAKNIQYF	TRBV6-1
CASSIRGHTGELFF	TRBV19
CASSASGRGRETQYF	TRBV2
CSVEQANTGELFF	TRBV29-1
CASNPGTGELFF	TRBV7-8
CASSVGVTGPNNEQFF	TRBV9
CATSAGTSGRNEQFF	TRBV24-1
CASSPEAGALAFF	TRBV4-1
CASSAVRLAGGGFTGELFF	TRBV2